The 8 T cell receptor beta chains below come from one sample, sequenced in a study of shared T cell receptors in the human thymus (dated by TCRdb to 2020 to 2023). The receptor library was made with the immunoSEQ multiplex PCR assay. TCRdb obtained this table from immuneACCESS and retained in-frame rearrangements with V and J assigned. These tables miss some clones; where compared with another copy, unresolved V genes account for less than half of the shortfall, and the remainder is unexplained. The sample data list hundreds of thousands of clones, and roughly 90% of these were observed just once. 0.0095% to 0.011% of the sample goes to the ten largest clones. These records were also assigned to another study, of human thymus T cells.

Sample: thymocytes. The receptors shown here come from a boy younger than two with a congenital heart defect. Donor details come from another sample of the same person, matched by shared clones.

This chain uses TRBV19 with TRBJ2-3; 7 bases are a match to TRBD1. Trimming took 7 bases from V and 5 from J; bases not matched to a gene: 12. Germline values: CDR1 LNHDA, CDR2 SQIVND (reference sequence). The CDR3 extends over 15 amino acids. This CDR3 is CASTSRGREKDTQYF. Here the CDR3 DNA reads TGTGCCAGTACCTCGAGGGGGCGCGAGAAAGATACGCAGTATTTT.

In this sample, this clone turned up a few times. This chain connects TRBV6-5 to TRBJ2-7; D possibly corresponds to TRBD2 (7 bases). CDR3 size: 13 residues. Germline V gives CDR1 MNHEY, CDR2 SVGAGI. The V gene lost 9 bases and the J gene lost 5 bases, with 17 bases spanning the gap. The CDR3 DNA is TGTGCCAGTGCCTTAGTGGGGGGGCACGAGCAGTACTTC. Amino acid sequence: CASALVGGHEQYF.

This clone has only one observation. The CDR3 DNA is TGCAGCGTTGAGTCCCCGGGGGTGGCTAGCCGTTCCGCCTACAATGAGCAGTTCTTC. Its protein is CSVESPGVASRSAYNEQFF. The gene calls are TRBV29-1 and TRBJ2-1; tentative D call: TRBD2 (6 bases). Between the trimmed V and J ends, which lost 3 bases and 2 bases, there was a span of 26 bases. The CDR3 spans 19 residues. CDR1 SQVTM and CDR2 ANQGSEA come from the germline V gene.

This clone has more than one count but fewer than ten. The DNA of the CDR3 is TGTGCCAGTAGTAACGGGGGGCAAATGGAGACCCAGTACTTC. Translation gives CASSNGGQMETQYF. The rearrangement joins TRBV19 to TRBJ2-5, with D possibly matching TRBD2 (7 bases). CDR3 size: 14 residues. The V gene lost 4 bases and the J gene lost 5 bases, with 14 bases spanning the gap. Per the germline V gene, CDR1 is LNHDA and CDR2 is SQIVND (reference sequence).

This chain links TRBV4-2 with TRBJ2-6; TRBD1 matches at 7 bases. The CDR3 has 20 amino acids. Germline V gene lookup returns CDR1 LGHNA and CDR2 YNFKEQ. The V gene end was trimmed by 4 bases and the J gene end by 0 bases; junction bases not matched to a gene: 15. The CDR3, as DNA: TGTGCCAGCAGCCGAAAGAGGGGGCAGGATAGGTGCTCTGGGGCCAACGTCCTGACTTTC. Protein product: CASSRKRGQDRCSGANVLTF.

This chain joins TRBV7-2 and TRBJ2-5, with 12 bases fitting TRBD2. The germline gives CDR1 SGHTA, CDR2 FQGNSA. Trimming cost V 5 bases and J 1 base; bases outside gene matches: 8. There are 17 residues in the CDR3. The CDR3 loop reads CASSGGLAGKGQETQYF. DNA of the CDR3: TGTGCCAGCAGCGGCGGACTAGCGGGAAAAGGCCAAGAGACCCAGTACTTC. Supplemented by reference TRBV7-2 and TRBJ2-5, the full variable domain reads GAGVSQSPSNKVTEKGKDVELRCDPISGHTALYWYRQSLGQGLEFLIYFQGNSAPDKSGLPSDRFSAERTGGSVSTLTIQRTQQEDSAVYLCASSGGLAGKGQETQYFGPGTRLLVL.

The chain links TRBV6-1 to TRBJ2-2; 12 bases match TRBD2. V was pared by 8 bases and J by 6 bases, with 7 bases of the junction left unmatched. The length of the CDR3 is 15 residues. The germline CDR1 and CDR2 sequences are MNHNS and SASEGT. CDR3 sequence reads: CASARLAGDSGELFF. CDR3 nucleotides: TGTGCCAGCGCCAGACTAGCGGGAGATTCCGGGGAGCTGTTTTTT.

This clone was observed once. The CDR3 nucleotides read TGTGCCAGCAGCCCCGCCCGGGAGGGTACAGATACGCAGTATTTT. Translating gives CASSPAREGTDTQYF. The chain has TRBV9 and TRBJ2-3, with 8 bases identical to TRBD2. The CDR3 runs to 15 residues. Per germline, CDR1 SGDLS and CDR2 YYNGEE. The V segment lost 4 bases and the J segment 3 bases; nucleotides outside the gene matches: 7.